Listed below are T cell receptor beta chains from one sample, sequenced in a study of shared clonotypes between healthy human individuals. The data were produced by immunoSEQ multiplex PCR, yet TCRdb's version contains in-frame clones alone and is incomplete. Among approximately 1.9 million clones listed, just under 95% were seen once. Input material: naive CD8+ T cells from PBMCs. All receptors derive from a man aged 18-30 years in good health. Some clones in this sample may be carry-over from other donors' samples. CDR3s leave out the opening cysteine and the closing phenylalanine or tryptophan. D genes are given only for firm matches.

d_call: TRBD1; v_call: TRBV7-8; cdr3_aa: ASSLDGGQGNIQY
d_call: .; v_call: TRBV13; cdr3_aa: ASSTGRNSYEQY
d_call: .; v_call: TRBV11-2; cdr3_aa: ASSLGRGGYEQY
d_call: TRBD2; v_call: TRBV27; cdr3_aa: ASSPPLAGEGEQY
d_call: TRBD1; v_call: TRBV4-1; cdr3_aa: ASSPGTESYEQY
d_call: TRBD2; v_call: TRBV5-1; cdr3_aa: ASSLASGRYSEQF
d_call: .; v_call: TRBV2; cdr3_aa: ASSEGGLTPYEQY
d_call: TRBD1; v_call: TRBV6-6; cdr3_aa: ASWVDRGSHIQY
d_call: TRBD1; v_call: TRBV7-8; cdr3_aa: ASSSRDSSGANVLT
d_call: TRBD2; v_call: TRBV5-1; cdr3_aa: ASSSRTSGQETQY
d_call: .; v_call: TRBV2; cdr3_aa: ASSERPRETF
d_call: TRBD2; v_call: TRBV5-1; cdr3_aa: ASRGLGTDTQY
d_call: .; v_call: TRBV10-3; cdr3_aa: AISESGLATEAF
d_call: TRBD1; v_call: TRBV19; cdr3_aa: ASSGRDRGYEQY
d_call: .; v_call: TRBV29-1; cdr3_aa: SVELGIYGYT
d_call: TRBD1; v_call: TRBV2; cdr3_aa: ASSGTGGGRQPQH
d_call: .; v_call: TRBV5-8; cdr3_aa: ASSPDGGAIREQY
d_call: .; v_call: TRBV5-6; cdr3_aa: ASSRGSYNSPLH
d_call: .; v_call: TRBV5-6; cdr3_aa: ASSFSPGELF
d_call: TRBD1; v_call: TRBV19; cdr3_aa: ASSLGTGVYNEQF
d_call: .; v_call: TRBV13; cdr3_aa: ASSLGRTVLPNEQY
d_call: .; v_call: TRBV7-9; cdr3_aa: ASSLGPGPHEAF
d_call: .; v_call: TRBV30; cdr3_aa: AWSVKGTSIYSNQPQH
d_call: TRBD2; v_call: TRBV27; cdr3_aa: ASNRERESTDTQY
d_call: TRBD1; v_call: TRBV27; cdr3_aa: ASSFTGDSGNTIY
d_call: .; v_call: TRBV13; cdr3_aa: ASSLWGVMNTEAF
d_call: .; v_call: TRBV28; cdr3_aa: ASSYPLNTEAF
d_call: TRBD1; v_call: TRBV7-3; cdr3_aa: ASRDAGQGTEAF
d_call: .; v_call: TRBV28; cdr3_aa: ASSSLDKGYEGYT
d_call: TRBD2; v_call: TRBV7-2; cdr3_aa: ASSLPTSGISFNEQF
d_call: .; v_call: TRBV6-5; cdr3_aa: ASSVLRGATDTQY
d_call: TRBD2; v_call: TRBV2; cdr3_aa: ASSEVLAGGASFNEQF
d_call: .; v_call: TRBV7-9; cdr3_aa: ASSFGGGNMNTEAF
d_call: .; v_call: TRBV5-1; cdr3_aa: ASSWNARGTQY
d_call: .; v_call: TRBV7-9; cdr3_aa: ASSLHPYEQY
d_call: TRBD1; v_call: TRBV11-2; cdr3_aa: ASSSRGQGYNEQF
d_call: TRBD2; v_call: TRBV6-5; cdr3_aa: ASRPQAGPYNEQF
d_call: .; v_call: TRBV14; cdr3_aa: ASSQFSTGDEKLF
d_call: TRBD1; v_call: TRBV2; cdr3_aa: ASSETGGQETQY
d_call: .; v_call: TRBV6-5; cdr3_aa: ASSYTETYEQY
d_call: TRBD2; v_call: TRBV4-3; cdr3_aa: ASSQGVLAGTDTQY
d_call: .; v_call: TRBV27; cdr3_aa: ASGASSYNEQF
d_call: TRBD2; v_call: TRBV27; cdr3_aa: ASSLLSGGRIPYEQY
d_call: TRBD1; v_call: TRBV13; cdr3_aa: ASSTGTGPDKQY
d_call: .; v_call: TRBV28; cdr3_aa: ASSFPSNDYNEQF
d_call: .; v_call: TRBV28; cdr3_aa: ASSLPGDGSGANVLT
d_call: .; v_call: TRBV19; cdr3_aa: ASSIMGRGTTDTQY